The following is a TCR beta chain sequence with its context. This was a deep-level run. TCRdb's copy holds only in-frame clones and misses some; the assay was immunoSEQ multiplex PCR. Here the sample spans millions of clones, around 96% being singletons. CDR1 MNHNS and CDR2 SASEGT come from the germline V gene. Trimming shortened V by 7 bases and J by 4 bases, and 10 bases separated the two germline ends. The CDR3 contains 12 residues. Naive CD8 cells, CD45RO-negative and positively selected for CCR7, excluded terminally differentiated effector memory CD45RA+ cells. The entry originates in a study of shared clonotypes between healthy human individuals.

The sequencing sample was made of naive CD8+ T cells sorted from blood. This chain joins TRBV6-1 and TRBJ1-2; no clear D. This receptor was obtained from a man in his late teens or twenties in good health. DNA for the CDR3: TGTGCCAGCATGGTCCGAGGCTATGGCTACACCTTC. Translation: CASMVRGYGYTF.